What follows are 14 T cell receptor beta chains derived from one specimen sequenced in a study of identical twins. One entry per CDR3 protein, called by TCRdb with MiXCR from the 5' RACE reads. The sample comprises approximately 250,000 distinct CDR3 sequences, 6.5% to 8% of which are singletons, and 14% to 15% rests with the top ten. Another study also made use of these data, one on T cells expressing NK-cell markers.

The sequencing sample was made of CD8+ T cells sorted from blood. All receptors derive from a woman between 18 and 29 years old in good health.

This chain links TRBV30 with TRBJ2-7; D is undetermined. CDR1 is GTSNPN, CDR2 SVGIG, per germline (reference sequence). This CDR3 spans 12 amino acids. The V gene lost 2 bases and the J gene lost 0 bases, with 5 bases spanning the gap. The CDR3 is CAWSQASYEQYF. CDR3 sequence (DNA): TGTGCCTGGAGTCAGGCCTCCTACGAGCAGTACTTC.

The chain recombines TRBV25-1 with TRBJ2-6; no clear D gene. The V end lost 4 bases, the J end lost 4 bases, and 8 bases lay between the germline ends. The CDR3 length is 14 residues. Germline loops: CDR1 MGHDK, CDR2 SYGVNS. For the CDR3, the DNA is TGTGCCAGCAGTGTAGGGTTGGGGGCCAACGTCCTGACTTTC. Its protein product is CASSVGLGANVLTF. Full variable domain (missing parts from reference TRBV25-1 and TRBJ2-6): EADIYQTPRYLVIGTGKKITLECSQTMGHDKMYWYQQDPGMELHLIHYSYGVNSTEKGDLSSESTVSRIRTEHFPLTLESARPSHTSQYLCASSVGLGANVLTFGAGSRLTVL.

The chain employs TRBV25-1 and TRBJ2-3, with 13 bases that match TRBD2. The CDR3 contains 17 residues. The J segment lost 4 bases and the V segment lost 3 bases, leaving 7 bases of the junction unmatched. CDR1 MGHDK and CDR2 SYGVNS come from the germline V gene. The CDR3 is CASSDGTSGVPADTQYF. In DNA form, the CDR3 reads TGTGCCAGCAGTGACGGGACTAGCGGGGTCCCAGCAGATACGCAGTATTTT.

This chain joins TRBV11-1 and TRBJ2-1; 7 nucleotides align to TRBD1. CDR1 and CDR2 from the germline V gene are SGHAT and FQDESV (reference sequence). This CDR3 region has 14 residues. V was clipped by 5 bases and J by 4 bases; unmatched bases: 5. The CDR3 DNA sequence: TGTGCCAGCAGCCCCCGGGACAGATACAATGAGCAGTTCTTC. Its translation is CASSPRDRYNEQFF.

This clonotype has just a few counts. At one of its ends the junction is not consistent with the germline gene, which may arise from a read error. The CDR3, as DNA: TGTGCCAGCAGTTACGGACTAGCCCAGAGCACGGATACGCAGTATTTT. Translation: CASSYGLAQSTDTQYF. This chain links TRBV6-2 or TRBV6-3 with TRBJ2-3; 8 bases match TRBD2. This CDR3 has 16 amino acids. From germline, CDR1 is MNHEY and CDR2 SVGEGT.

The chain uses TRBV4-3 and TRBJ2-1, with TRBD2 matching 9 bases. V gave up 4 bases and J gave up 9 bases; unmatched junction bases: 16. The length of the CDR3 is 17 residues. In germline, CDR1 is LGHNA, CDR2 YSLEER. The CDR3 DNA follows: TGCGCCAGCAGCCGGCCCACAGCCGGGACTAGCAGGGGTGAGCAGTTCTTC. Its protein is CASSRPTAGTSRGEQFF.

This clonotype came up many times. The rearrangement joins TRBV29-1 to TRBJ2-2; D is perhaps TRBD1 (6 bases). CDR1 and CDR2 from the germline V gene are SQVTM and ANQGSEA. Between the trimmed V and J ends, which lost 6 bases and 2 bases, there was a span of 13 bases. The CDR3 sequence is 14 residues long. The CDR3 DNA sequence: TGCAGCGTGACGACAGGCCTTAACACCGGGGAGCTGTTTTTT. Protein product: CSVTTGLNTGELFF.

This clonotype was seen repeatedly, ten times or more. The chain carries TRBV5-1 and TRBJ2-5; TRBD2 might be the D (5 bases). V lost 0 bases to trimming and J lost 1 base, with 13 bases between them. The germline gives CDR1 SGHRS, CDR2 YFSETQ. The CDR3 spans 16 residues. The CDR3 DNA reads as TGCGCCAGCAGCTTGGGGCTAGCAGGAACCCAAGAGACCCAGTACTTC. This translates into CASSLGLAGTQETQYF.

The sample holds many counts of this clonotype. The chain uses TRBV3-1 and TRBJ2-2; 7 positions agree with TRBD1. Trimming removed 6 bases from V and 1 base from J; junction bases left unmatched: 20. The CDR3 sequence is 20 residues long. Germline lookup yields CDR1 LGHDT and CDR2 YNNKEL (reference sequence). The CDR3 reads CASSPRPGTVTPMNTGELFF. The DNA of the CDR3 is TGTGCCAGCAGTCCCAGGCCCGGGACAGTCACCCCGATGAACACCGGGGAGCTGTTTTTT.

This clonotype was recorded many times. The CDR3 reads CASSLAVPTDEQFF. The CDR3 nucleotides are TGTGCCAGCAGTTTAGCCGTCCCCACGGATGAGCAGTTCTTC. The V call is TRBV27, the J call TRBJ2-1, with D unresolved. Per the germline V gene, CDR1 is MNHEY and CDR2 is SMNVEV (reference sequence). CDR3 length equals 14 residues. Deletions cut 2 bases from V and 8 bases from J, with 13 bases between.

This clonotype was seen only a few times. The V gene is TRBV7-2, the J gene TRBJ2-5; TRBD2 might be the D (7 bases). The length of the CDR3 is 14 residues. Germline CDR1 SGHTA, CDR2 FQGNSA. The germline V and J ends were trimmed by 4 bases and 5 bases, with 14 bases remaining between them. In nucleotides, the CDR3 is TGTGCCAGCAGCTGGGGCGGGGGCGAGGAGACCCAGTACTTC. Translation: CASSWGGGEETQYF.

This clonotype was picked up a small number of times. The CDR3 region has the DNA TGCGCCAGCAGGGATGAGGGGTTATCTAATGAAAAACTGTTTTTT. It translates to CASRDEGLSNEKLFF. This chain joins TRBV5-1 and TRBJ1-4, with a tentative D call TRBD1 (5 bases). Trimming took 5 bases from V and 3 from J, leaving 14 bases between them. The CDR3 loop spans 15 amino acids. CDR1 is SGHRS and CDR2 is YFSETQ in the germline V gene.

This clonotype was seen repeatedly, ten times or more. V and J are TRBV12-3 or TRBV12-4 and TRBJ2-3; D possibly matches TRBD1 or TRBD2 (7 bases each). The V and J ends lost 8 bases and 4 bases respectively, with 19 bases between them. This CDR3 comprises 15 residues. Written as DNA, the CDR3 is TGTGCCAGCCAGTCAGGGACAGCGGGGTCAGATACGCAGTATTTT. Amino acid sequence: CASQSGTAGSDTQYF.

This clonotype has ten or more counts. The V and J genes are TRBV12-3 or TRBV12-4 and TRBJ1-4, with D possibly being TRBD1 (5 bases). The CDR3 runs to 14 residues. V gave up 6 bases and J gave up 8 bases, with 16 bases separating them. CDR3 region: CASRGRSVDEKLFF. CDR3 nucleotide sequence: TGTGCCAGCAGGGGACGATCGGTTGACGAAAAACTGTTTTTT.